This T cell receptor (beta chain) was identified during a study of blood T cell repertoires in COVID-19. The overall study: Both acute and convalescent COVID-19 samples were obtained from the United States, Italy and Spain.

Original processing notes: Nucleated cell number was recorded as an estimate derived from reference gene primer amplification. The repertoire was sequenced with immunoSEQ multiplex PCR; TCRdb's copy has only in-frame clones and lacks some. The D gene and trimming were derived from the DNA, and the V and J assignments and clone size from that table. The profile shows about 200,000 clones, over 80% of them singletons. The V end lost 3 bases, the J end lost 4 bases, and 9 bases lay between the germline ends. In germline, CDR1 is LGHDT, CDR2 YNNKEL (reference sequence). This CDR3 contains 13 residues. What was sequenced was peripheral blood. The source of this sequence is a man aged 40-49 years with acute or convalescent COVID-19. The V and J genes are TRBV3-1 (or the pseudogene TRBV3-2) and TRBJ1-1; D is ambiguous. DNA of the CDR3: TGTGCCAGCAGCCAGACCCGGGGCACTGAAGCTTTCTTT. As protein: CASSQTRGTEAFF.